This TCR beta chain was retrieved from a study of HIV-infected patients and healthy controls. Alpha and beta constant-region primers primed reverse transcription of around 540 ng RNA. Separate chain-specific third strand synthesis with multiplexing indices produced the alpha and beta libraries. Two random hexamers, added before amplification and joined, formed each molecule's 12-nucleotide barcode. TCRdb ran MiXCR on the 5' RACE reads and lists one entry per CDR3 protein. This table has some 19,000 distinct CDR3 sequences, 10% appearing once. V lost 0 bases and J lost 0, with 18 bases in between. Germline lookup yields CDR1 SGDLS and CDR2 YYNGEE. The CDR3 extends over 18 amino acids. No cell fractionation was done, so the repertoire covers all unsorted peripheral blood T cells.

This sequence originates from an adult in good health. The chain combines TRBV9 with TRBJ1-1, with D maybe TRBD1 (5 bases). Material: blood. The CDR3 nucleotides read TGTGCCAGCAGCGTAGGGGGACTGCCGATGGGGATGAACACTGAAGCTTTCTTT. Translated: CASSVGGLPMGMNTEAFF.